This T cell receptor (beta chain) was profiled in a study of blood T cell repertoires in COVID-19. Per the authors' pipeline: Reference gene primers were amplified, and this amplification served to estimate nucleated cell counts. Only in-frame clones appear in the TCRdb table, and some are missing; sequencing was by immunoSEQ multiplex PCR. V, J and clone size reflect that table, while D and trimming were determined from the DNA. The table lists 150,000 to 200,000 clones, over 75% of them singletons. This clone has only one observation. V lost 3 bases, J lost 6 bases, and 2 bases stayed unmatched. Germline V gene lookup returns CDR1 SGHRS and CDR2 YFSETQ. The CDR3 runs 13 residues. The cohort comprised adults aged roughly 18 to 95 years residing in 20 to 30 US areas.

Sequenced sample: PBMCs or T cells enriched from blood (not recorded which). V is TRBV5-1 and J is TRBJ2-2; 7 bases line up with TRBD1. The receptor comes from a man between 50 and 59 years old who had recovered from COVID-19. CDR3: CASSWGTAGELFF. DNA for the CDR3: TGCGCCAGCAGCTGGGGGACAGCCGGGGAGCTGTTTTTT.